The T cell receptor beta chain under discussion was sequenced for a study of T cells in Graves' hyperthyroidism and ophthalmopathy. The investigators amplified TCR beta CDR3 regions from RNA transcripts. A set of HTBI primers served as the primers for a first-round RT-PCR of the TCR CDR3. TCRdb re-analysed the multiplex PCR reads in MiXCR, keeping a single row per CDR3 protein. The sample gives 500,000 to 650,000 distinct CDR3 sequences, 15% to 20% of which show up once; approximately 15% is in the top ten. V was shortened by 5 bases and J by 6 bases, with 13 bases between the two germline ends. CDR3 length: 13 amino acids. This clonotype was counted ten times or more.

Sequencing was done on a sample of blood. The receptor was isolated from a woman between 18 and 29 years old with Graves' ophthalmopathy. The genes are TRBV12-3 or TRBV12-4 and TRBJ1-1; D is perhaps TRBD1 (6 bases). CDR3 nucleotide sequence: TGTGCCAGCAGTGCGGGGGCGGTTTCTGAAGCTTTCTTT. Its protein is CASSAGAVSEAFF.